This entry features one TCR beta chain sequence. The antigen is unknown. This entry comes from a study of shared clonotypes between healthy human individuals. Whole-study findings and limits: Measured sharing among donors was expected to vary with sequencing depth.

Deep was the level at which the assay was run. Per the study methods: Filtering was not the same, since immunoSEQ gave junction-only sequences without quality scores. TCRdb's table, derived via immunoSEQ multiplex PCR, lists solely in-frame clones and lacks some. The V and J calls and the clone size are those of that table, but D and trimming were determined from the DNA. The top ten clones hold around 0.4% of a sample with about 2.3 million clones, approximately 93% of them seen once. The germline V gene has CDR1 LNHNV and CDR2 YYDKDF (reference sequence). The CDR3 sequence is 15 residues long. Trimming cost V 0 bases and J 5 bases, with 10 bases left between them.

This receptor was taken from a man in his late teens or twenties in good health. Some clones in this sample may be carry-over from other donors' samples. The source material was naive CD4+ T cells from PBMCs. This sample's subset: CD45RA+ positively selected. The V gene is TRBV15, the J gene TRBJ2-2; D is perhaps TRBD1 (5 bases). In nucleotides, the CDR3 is TGTGCCACCAGCAGAGACCTTACAGGTACCGGGGAGCTGTTTTTT. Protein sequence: CATSRDLTGTGELFF. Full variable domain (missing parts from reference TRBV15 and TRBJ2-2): DAMVIQNPRYQVTQFGKPVTLSCSQTLNHNVMYWYQQKSSQAPKLLFHYYDKDFNNEADTPDNFQSRRPNTSFCFLDIRSPGLGDTAMYLCATSRDLTGTGELFFGEGSRLTVL.